The source of this T cell receptor (beta chain) is a study of blood T cell repertoires in COVID-19. Across the study: Acute and convalescent COVID-19 samples came from the United States, Italy and Spain. Sources were T cells, B-cell-depleted T cells, or PBMCs; the material itself was cDNA or gDNA.

J was trimmed by 4 bases and V by 3 bases; bases with no gene match: 7. Looked up from germline, CDR1 is KGHSH and CDR2 is LQKENI. This CDR3 is 15 amino acids long. The authors' processing: Amplification of reference gene primers provided the estimated nucleated cell counts. Repertoires were generated with immunoSEQ multiplex PCR, while TCRdb's copy carries only in-frame clones and drops some. The DNA gave D and trimming, while V, J and clone size come from that table. The table lists roughly 200,000 clones, approximately 86% of them singletons. The sample comprised peripheral blood. The receptor was derived from a man in his 60s with acute or convalescent COVID-19. The J gene is TRBJ2-3, the V gene TRBV18; 7 positions match TRBD2. The CDR3 DNA reads as TGTGCCAGCTCACCTGAGGCAGGGAGGGCAGATACGCAGTATTTT. It specifies CASSPEAGRADTQYF.